These 9 T cell receptor beta chains share one sample of origin, sequenced in a study of T cells in narcolepsy. Assay used: immunoSEQ multiplex PCR; TCRdb lists only in-frame clones, some missing. The table includes 30,000 to 45,000 clones, about 85% detected once. The material sequenced was CD45RA- memory CD4+ T cells from PBMCs. The source of these receptors is a human donor with narcolepsy.

The chain is built from TRBV7-2 and TRBJ1-2; TRBD1 might be the D (6 bases). Germline V lookup: CDR1 SGHTA, CDR2 FQGNSA. Trimming stripped 5 bases from V and 5 bases from J, with 15 bases between. This CDR3 comprises 14 residues. CDR3 DNA: TGTGCCAGCAGCCAACAGGGAGGGATTTATGGCTACACCTTC. This gives the protein CASSQQGGIYGYTF.

This clone was seen more than once but under ten times. The chain employs TRBV4-1 and TRBJ1-4; the D gene is possibly TRBD1 (6 bases). The germline V gene has CDR1 MGHRA and CDR2 YSYEKL. Trimming took 0 bases from V and 5 from J, leaving 10 bases between them. CDR3 size: 15 residues. The CDR3 protein is CASSQDRGNNEKLFF. The CDR3 DNA is TGCGCCAGCAGCCAAGACAGGGGTAACAATGAAAAACTGTTTTTT.

The gene calls are TRBV27 and TRBJ2-3; 7 nucleotides line up with TRBD2. J lost 5 bases, V lost 7 bases, and 12 bases had no gene match. The germline V gene has CDR1 MNHEY and CDR2 SMNVEV (reference sequence). This CDR3 has 15 amino acids. CDR3 residues: CASNLLAAGQDTQYF. The CDR3 region has the DNA TGTGCCAGCAACCTTCTAGCGGCAGGTCAAGATACGCAGTATTTT.

J is TRBJ2-7 and V is TRBV5-6, with D possibly being TRBD1 (5 bases). Germline values: CDR1 SGHDT, CDR2 YYEEEE. V was pared by 2 bases and J by 6 bases, with 6 bases between. There are 11 residues in the CDR3. CDR3: CASSLQAEQYF. CDR3 nucleotides: TGTGCCAGCAGCTTACAGGCCGAGCAGTACTTC. The full variable domain, its missing parts supplied by reference TRBV5-6 and TRBJ2-7, is DAGVTQSPTHLIKTRGQQVTLRCSPKSGHDTVSWYQQALGQGPQFIFQYYEEEERQRGNFPDRFSGHQFPNYSSELNVNALLLGDSALYLCASSLQAEQYFGPGTRLTVT.

This clone was picked up a small number of times. The genes are TRBV5-6 and TRBJ2-1, with 8 bases that match TRBD2. CDR1 is SGHDT and CDR2 is YYEEEE in the germline V gene. The length of the CDR3 is 15 residues. The V and J ends lost 4 bases and 4 bases, in that order; junction bases with no gene match: 7. The CDR3 nucleotides are TGTGCCAGCAGCGTGGCGGGGGGATCGTACAATGAGCAGTTCTTC. Amino acid sequence: CASSVAGGSYNEQFF.

V and J are TRBV6-1 and TRBJ2-7; no definite D call. The V gene's germline CDR1 is MNHNS and CDR2 SASEGT. The CDR3 runs 13 residues. Trimming took 6 bases from V and 2 from J, leaving 11 bases between them. The CDR3 DNA reads as TGTGCCAGCAGACCCACTGGGACCTACGAGCAGTACTTC. The encoded protein is CASRPTGTYEQYF.

The chain recombines TRBV11-1 with TRBJ1-5; unclear D gene. Between the trimmed V and J ends, which lost 7 bases and 2 bases, there was a span of 3 bases. CDR1 is SGHAT and CDR2 is FQDESV in the germline V gene (reference sequence). The CDR3 length is 11 residues. The CDR3 loop reads CASIRNQPQHF. The CDR3 DNA reads TGTGCCAGCATCCGCAATCAGCCCCAGCATTTT.

The chain combines TRBV9 with TRBJ2-1; the D gene could be TRBD1 or TRBD2 (5 bases each). Germline CDR1 SGDLS, CDR2 YYNGEE. V dropped 3 bases and J dropped 3 bases, with 13 bases sitting between them. This CDR3 comprises 15 residues. DNA for the CDR3: TGTGCCAGCAGCGAAGGGCAGGGAGACTACAATGAGCAGTTCTTC. Its protein is CASSEGQGDYNEQFF.

In this sample, this clone is medium-sized. The genes are TRBV19 and TRBJ1-3; a weak D match, TRBD1 (5 bases). Germline V gene lookup returns CDR1 LNHDA and CDR2 SQIVND (reference sequence). The CDR3 is made up of 16 amino acids. V shed 7 bases and J shed 0 bases, with 16 bases lying between them. CDR3 in DNA: TGTGCCAGTACCCCTCCCGGGGGGGGCTCTGGAAACACCATATATTTT. This codes for CASTPPGGGSGNTIYF. The full variable domain, with the rest looked up from reference TRBV19 and TRBJ1-3, is DGGITQSPKYLFRKEGQNVTLSCEQNLNHDAMYWYRQDPGQGLRLIYYSQIVNDFQKGDIAEGYSVSREKKESFPLTVTSAQKNPTAFYLCASTPPGGGSGNTIYFGEGSWLTVV.